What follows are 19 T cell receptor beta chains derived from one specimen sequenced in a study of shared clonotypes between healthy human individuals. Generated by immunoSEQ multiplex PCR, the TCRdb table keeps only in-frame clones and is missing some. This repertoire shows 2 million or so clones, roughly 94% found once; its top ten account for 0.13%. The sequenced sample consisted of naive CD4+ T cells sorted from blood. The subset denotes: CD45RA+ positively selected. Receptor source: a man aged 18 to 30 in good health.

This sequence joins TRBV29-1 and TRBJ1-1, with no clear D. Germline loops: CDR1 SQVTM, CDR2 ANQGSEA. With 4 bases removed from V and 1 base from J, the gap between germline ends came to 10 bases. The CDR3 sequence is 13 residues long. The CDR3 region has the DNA TGCAGCGTTGCGGGCAGGCAGAACACTGAAGCTTTCTTT. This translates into CSVAGRQNTEAFF.

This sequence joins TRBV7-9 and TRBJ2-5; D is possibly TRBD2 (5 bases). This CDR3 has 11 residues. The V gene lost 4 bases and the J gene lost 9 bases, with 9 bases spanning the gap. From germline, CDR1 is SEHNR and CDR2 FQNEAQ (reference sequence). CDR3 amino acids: CASSYDYPQYF. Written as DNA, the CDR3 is TGTGCCAGCAGCTACGACTATCCCCAGTACTTC.

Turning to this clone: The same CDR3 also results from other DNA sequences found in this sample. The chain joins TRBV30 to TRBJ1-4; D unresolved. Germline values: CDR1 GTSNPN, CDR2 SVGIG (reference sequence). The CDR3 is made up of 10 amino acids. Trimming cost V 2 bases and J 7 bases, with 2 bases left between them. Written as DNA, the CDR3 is TGTGCCTGGAGTACTGAAAAACTGTTTTTT. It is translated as CAWSTEKLFF. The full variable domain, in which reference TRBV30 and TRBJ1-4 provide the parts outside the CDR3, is SQTIHQWPATLVQPVGSPLSLECTVEGTSNPNLYWYRQAAGRGLQLLFYSVGIGQISSEVPQNLSASRPQDRQFILSSKKLLLSDSGFYLCAWSTEKLFFGSGTQLSVL.

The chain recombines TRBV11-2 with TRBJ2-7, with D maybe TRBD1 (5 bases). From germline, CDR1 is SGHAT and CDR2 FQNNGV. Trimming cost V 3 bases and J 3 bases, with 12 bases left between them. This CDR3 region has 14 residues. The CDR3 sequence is CASSFNRLSYEQYF. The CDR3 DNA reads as TGTGCCAGCAGCTTCAACAGGCTTAGCTACGAGCAGTACTTC.

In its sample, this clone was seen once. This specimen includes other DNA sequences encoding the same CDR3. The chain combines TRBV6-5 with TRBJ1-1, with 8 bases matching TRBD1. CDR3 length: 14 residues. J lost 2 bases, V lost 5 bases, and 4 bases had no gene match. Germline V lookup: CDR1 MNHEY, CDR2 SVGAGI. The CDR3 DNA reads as TGTGCCAGCAGTACCGGGACAGGTAACACTGAAGCTTTCTTT. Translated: CASSTGTGNTEAFF.

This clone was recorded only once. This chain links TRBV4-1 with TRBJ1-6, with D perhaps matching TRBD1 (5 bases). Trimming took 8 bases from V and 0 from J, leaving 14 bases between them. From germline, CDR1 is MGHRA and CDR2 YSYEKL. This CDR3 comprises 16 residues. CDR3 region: CASRITGTSYNSPLHF. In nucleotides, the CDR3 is TGCGCCAGCCGGATAACAGGAACCTCCTATAATTCACCCCTCCACTTT.

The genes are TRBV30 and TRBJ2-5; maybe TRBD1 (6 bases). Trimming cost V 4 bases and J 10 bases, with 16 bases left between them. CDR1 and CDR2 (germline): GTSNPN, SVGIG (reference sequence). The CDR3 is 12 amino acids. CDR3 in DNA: TGTGCCTGGAATAGGGGGAGCCTAAGCCAGTACTTC. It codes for CAWNRGSLSQYF.

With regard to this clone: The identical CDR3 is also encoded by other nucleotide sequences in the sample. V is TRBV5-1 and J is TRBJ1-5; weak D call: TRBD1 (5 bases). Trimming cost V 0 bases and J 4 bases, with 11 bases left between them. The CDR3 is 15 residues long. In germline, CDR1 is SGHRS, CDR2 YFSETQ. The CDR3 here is CASSLEGAGNQPQHF. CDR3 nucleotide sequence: TGCGCCAGCAGCTTGGAAGGGGCCGGGAATCAGCCCCAGCATTTT.

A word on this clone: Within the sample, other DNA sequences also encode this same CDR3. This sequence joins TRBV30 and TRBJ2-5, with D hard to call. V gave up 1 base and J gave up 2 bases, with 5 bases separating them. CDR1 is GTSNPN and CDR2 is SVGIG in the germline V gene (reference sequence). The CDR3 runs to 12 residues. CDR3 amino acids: CAWSALQETQYF. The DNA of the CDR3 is TGTGCCTGGAGTGCCTTGCAAGAGACCCAGTACTTC.

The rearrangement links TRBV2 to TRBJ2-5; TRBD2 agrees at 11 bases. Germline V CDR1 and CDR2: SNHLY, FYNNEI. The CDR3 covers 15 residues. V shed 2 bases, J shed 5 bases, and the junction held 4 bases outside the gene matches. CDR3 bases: TGTGCCAGCAGTGAACCTAGCGGGAGGTTCGAGACCCAGTACTTC. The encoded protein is CASSEPSGRFETQYF. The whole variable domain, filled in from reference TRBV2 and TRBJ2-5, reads EPEVTQTPSHQVTQMGQEVILRCVPISNHLYFYWYRQILGQKVEFLVSFYNNEISEKSEIFDDQFSVERPDGSNFTLKIRSTKLEDSAMYFCASSEPSGRFETQYFGPGTRLLVL.

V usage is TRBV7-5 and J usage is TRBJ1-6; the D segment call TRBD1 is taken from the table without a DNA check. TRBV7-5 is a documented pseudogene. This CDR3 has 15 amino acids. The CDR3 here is CARSSGTGYHSPLHF. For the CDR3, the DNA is TGTGCCAGAAGTTCCGGGACAGGGTATCATTCACCCCTCCACTTT.

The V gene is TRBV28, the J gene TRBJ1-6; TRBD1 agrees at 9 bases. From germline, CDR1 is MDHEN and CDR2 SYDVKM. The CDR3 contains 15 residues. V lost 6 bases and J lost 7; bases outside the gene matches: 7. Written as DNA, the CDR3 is TGTGCCAGCAGCCCCCGGGACAGGGACAATTCACCCCTCCACTTT. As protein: CASSPRDRDNSPLHF. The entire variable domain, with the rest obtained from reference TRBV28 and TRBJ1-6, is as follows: DVKVTQSSRYLVKRTGEKVFLECVQDMDHENMFWYRQDPGLGLRLIYFSYDVKMKEKGDIPEGYSVSREKKERFSLILESASTNQTSMYLCASSPRDRDNSPLHFGNGTRLTVT.

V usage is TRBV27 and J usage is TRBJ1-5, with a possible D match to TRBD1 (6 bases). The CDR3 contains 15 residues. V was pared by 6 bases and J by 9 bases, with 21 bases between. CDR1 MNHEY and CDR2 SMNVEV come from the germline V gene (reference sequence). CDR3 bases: TGTGCCAGCAGAGAGATGGGGGCCCGGATCGGGCCCCAGCATTTT. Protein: CASREMGARIGPQHF.

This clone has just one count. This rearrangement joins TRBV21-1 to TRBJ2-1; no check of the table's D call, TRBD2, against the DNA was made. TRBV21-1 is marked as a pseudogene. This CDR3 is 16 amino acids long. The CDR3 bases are TGTGCCAGCAGCAAAACCGCGGGAAGGAATTACGATGAGCAGTTCTTC. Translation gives CASSKTAGRNYDEQFF.

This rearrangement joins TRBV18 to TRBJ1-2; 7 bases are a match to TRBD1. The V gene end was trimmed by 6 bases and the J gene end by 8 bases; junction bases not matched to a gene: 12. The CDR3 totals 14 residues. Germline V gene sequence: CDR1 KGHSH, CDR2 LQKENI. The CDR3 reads CASSADRDSFGYTF. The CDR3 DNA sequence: TGTGCCAGCTCGGCCGACAGGGACTCCTTCGGCTACACCTTC.

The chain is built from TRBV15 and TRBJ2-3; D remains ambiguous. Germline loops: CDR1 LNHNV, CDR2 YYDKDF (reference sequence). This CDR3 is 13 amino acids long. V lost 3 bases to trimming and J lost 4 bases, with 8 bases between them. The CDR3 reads CATSSRPSDTQYF. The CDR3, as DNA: TGTGCCACCAGCAGTAGGCCATCAGATACGCAGTATTTT.

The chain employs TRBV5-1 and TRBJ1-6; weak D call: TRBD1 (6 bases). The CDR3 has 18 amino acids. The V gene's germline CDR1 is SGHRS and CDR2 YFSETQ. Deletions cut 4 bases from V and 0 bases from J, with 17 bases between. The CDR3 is CASSQRTAANSYNSPLHF. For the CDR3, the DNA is TGCGCCAGCAGCCAACGGACAGCCGCTAACTCCTATAATTCACCCCTCCACTTT.

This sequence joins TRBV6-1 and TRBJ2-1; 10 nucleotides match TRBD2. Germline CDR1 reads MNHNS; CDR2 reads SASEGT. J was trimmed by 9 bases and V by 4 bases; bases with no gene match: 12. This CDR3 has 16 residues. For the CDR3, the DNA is TGTGCCAGCAGTGCGCAAGCGGGAGGGACCCCAAGTGAGCAGTTCTTC. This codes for CASSAQAGGTPSEQFF.

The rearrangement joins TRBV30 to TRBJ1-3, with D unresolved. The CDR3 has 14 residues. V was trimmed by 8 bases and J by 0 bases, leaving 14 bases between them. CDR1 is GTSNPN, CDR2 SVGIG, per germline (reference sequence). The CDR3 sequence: CALVSGSSGNTIYF. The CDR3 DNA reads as TGTGCCCTTGTCTCGGGGAGCTCTGGAAACACCATATATTTT.